The 31 T cell receptor beta chains below all came from one sample that was sequenced in a study of blood T cells in healthy people across ages (dated by TCRdb to 2015 to 2017). The library was made by 5' RACE. These reads were obtained on an Illumina HiSeq 2500. A second PCR of roughly 6 to 11 cycles was run with a J-beta primer mix and a sample-barcoded 5' primer. The raw public reads went through TCRdb reprocessing: fastp at Q25, MiXCR clone calling, in-frame beta chains kept. Rows are combined by CDR3 protein, so each entry shows the most common genes and DNA. A total of just over 1 million distinct CDR3 sequences appear in this sample, 45% of them only once. 15% to 20% of the sample is held by the ten biggest clonotypes. Sample: blood. These receptors all stem from a woman in her sixties in good health.

CDR3 DNA: TGTGCCAGCAGCCCCTTGCGGCAACAGGGTAGTAGAGACTATGGCTACACCTTC. This gives the protein CASSPLRQQGSRDYGYTF. The chain is built from TRBV7-9 and TRBJ1-2; a possible D gene is TRBD1 (6 bases). The germline V and J ends were trimmed by 5 bases and 3 bases, with 25 bases remaining between them. Per germline, CDR1 SEHNR and CDR2 FQNEAQ (reference sequence). The CDR3 runs 18 residues.

The chain is built from TRBV6-4 and TRBJ2-1; TRBD1 matches at 9 bases. Germline CDR1 is MRHNA and CDR2 is SNTAGT. V trimming: 3 bases; J trimming: 5 bases; junction bases outside the gene matches: 11. The CDR3 totals 17 residues. The CDR3 is CASSEGQGPPLNNEQFF. The CDR3 coding sequence is TGTGCCAGCAGTGAAGGACAGGGGCCACCTCTGAACAATGAGCAGTTCTTC.

This chain connects TRBV28 to TRBJ2-5; 10 nucleotides agree with TRBD2. Unmatched junction bases numbered 6, after V lost 3 bases and J lost 5 bases. Germline CDR1 and CDR2: MDHEN and SYDVKM. The length of the CDR3 is 15 residues. The DNA for the CDR3 is TGTGCCAGCAGTTTTCCTAGCGGGAGTCTGGAGACCCAGTACTTC. Translation: CASSFPSGSLETQYF.

This chain connects TRBV3-1 to TRBJ2-5, with 7 bases aligning to TRBD1. This CDR3 is 15 amino acids long. The V gene's germline CDR1 is LGHDT and CDR2 YNNKEL (reference sequence). With V trimmed by 8 bases and J by 1 base, 10 bases remained unmatched. The CDR3 loop reads CASGFRGTAQETQYF. The DNA of the CDR3 is TGTGCCAGCGGCTTTCGAGGGACAGCCCAAGAGACCCAGTACTTC.

This clonotype has ten or more counts. The CDR3 here is CSANERERVTDTQYF. CDR3 coding DNA: TGCAGTGCTAATGAGCGGGAAAGAGTCACAGATACGCAGTATTTT. The rearrangement links TRBV20-1 to TRBJ2-3; 7 bases are a match to TRBD2. Trimming removed 4 bases from V and 2 bases from J; junction bases left unmatched: 9. CDR3 length equals 15 residues. Germline assignment: CDR1 DFQATT and CDR2 SNEGSKA (reference sequence).

The table lists this clonotype with a few counts. The chain couples TRBV6-6 to TRBJ1-1; TRBD1 matches 9 bases. With V trimmed by 7 bases and J by 4 bases, 10 bases remained unmatched. CDR1 and CDR2 (germline): MNHNY, SVGAGI (reference sequence). The CDR3 contains 15 residues. CDR3 sequence: CASTSRDRDGTEAFF. DNA of the CDR3: TGTGCCAGCACCAGCCGGGACAGGGACGGCACTGAAGCTTTCTTT.

The V gene is TRBV29-1, the J gene TRBJ2-1; D perhaps matches TRBD1 (5 bases). The CDR3 covers 15 residues. Germline assignment: CDR1 SQVTM and CDR2 ANQGSEA. V dropped 5 bases and J dropped 1 base, with 15 bases sitting between them. Here the CDR3 DNA reads TGCAGCGTTCCGATGGGGCTGGAGTCCTACAATGAGCAGTTCTTC. Protein: CSVPMGLESYNEQFF.

This chain connects TRBV7-6 to TRBJ1-5; D uncertain. Germline CDR1 and CDR2: SGHVS and FNYEAQ. The CDR3 loop spans 15 amino acids. V lost 5 bases, J lost 4 bases, and 15 bases lay in between. The CDR3 coding sequence is TGTGCCAGCAGCGCCGGCGGGGTTGGGAATCAGCCCCAGCATTTT. Translation gives CASSAGGVGNQPQHF.

The chain has TRBV20-1 and TRBJ1-4, with 7 bases aligning to TRBD1. CDR1 and CDR2 (germline): DFQATT, SNEGSKA (reference sequence). The ends lost 8 bases at V and 7 bases at J; junction bases unmatched: 7. The CDR3 runs to 12 residues. The CDR3 region is CSTRGLSEKLFF. DNA for the CDR3: TGCAGTACCAGGGGGTTGAGTGAAAAACTGTTTTTT.

This rearrangement joins TRBV30 to TRBJ1-2; D may be TRBD1 (5 bases). The CDR3 has 13 amino acids. Per the germline V gene, CDR1 is GTSNPN and CDR2 is SVGIG (reference sequence). V was trimmed by 0 bases and J by 4 bases, leaving 9 bases between them. CDR3 residues: CAWSVLGAYGYTF. For the CDR3, the DNA is TGTGCCTGGAGTGTACTAGGGGCCTATGGCTACACCTTC.

As DNA, the CDR3 is TGTGCCAGCAGCGCTACAGGGGGCCAGGGGAATTCACCCCTCCACTTT. It is translated as CASSATGGQGNSPLHF. This chain joins TRBV6-1 and TRBJ1-6; 9 positions agree with TRBD1. CDR1 and CDR2 from the germline V gene are MNHNS and SASEGT. CDR3 length: 16 amino acids. Trimming took 6 bases from V and 7 from J; bases not matched to a gene: 10.

As concerns this clonotype: Mismatch with germline at one junction end may stem from a read error. V is TRBV4-2 and J is TRBJ1-2, with TRBD1 matching over 10 bases. The CDR3 spans 15 residues. Per germline, CDR1 LGHNA and CDR2 YNFKEQ. The CDR3 DNA reads TGTGCCAGCAGCCAACCGGGACAGGGGAGGTCGGGCTGCACCTTC. Its protein is CASSQPGQGRSGCTF.

This clonotype has a count of ten or more. This chain uses TRBV29-1 with TRBJ2-5, with 9 nucleotides matching TRBD1. This CDR3 has 15 amino acids. V dropped 0 bases and J dropped 2; count of bases not matched to a gene: 4. The germline CDR1 and CDR2 sequences are SQVTM and ANQGSEA. CDR3 nucleotides: TGCAGCGTTGAAGATCCGGGGACAGGGCAAGAGACCCAGTACTTC. It yields the protein CSVEDPGTGQETQYF. The full variable domain, with the rest looked up from reference TRBV29-1 and TRBJ2-5, is SAVISQKPSRDICQRGTSLTIQCQVDSQVTMMFWYRQQPGQSLTLIATANQGSEATYESGFVIDKFPISRPNLTFSTLTVSNMSPEDSSIYLCSVEDPGTGQETQYFGPGTRLLVL.

This clonotype has just one count. V gene TRBV11-2 combines with J gene TRBJ2-5, with 7 bases fitting TRBD2. The DNA matches TRBJ2-7 better at its end, which makes the J call doubtful. Germline-derived CDR1 and CDR2 are SGHAT and FQNNGV. The CDR3 has 14 residues. DNA of the CDR3: TGTGCCAGCAGCTTAGACGGGACTAACTACGAGCAGTACTTC. Protein: CASSLDGTNYEQYF.

This clonotype was seen only a few times. This rearrangement joins TRBV27 to TRBJ1-1; D is ambiguous. CDR3 size: 11 residues. V was shortened by 9 bases and J by 8 bases, with 13 bases between the two germline ends. Germline values: CDR1 MNHEY, CDR2 SMNVEV (reference sequence). The CDR3 is CASVGVDEAFF. CDR3 bases: TGTGCCAGTGTTGGGGTCGACGAAGCTTTCTTT.

The table lists this clonotype with a few counts. The CDR3 coding sequence is TGTGCCAGCAGTTACTTAGCGGGAGTGGCAGATACGCAGTATTTT. This encodes CASSYLAGVADTQYF. This chain links TRBV6-5 with TRBJ2-3, with 9 bases that match TRBD2. CDR1 is MNHEY and CDR2 is SVGAGI in the germline V gene. V was pared by 1 base and J by 4 bases, with 3 bases of the junction left unmatched. CDR3 length: 15 residues.

This clonotype was counted a few times. The V call is TRBV29-1, the J call TRBJ2-5; 9 bases line up with TRBD2. The CDR3 covers 14 residues. Unmatched junction bases numbered 9, after V lost 5 bases and J lost 5 bases. Germline CDR1 and CDR2: SQVTM and ANQGSEA. DNA of the CDR3: TGCAGCGTTCCTTTAGCGGGAGCAGCGGAGACCCAGTACTTC. Amino acid sequence: CSVPLAGAAETQYF.

The CDR3 sequence: CAGKRDILNTEAFF. In DNA, the CDR3 is TGTGCCGGAAAAAGGGACATCTTGAACACTGAAGCTTTCTTT. This chain links TRBV30 with TRBJ1-1, with D perhaps TRBD1 (6 bases). The CDR3 extends over 14 amino acids. Trimming took off 8 bases at V and 0 bases at J, with 16 bases between the two ends. Germline assignment: CDR1 GTSNPN and CDR2 SVGIG (reference sequence).

The chain has TRBV6-5 and TRBJ2-7, with TRBD2 identical over 7 bases. Germline V gene sequence: CDR1 MNHEY, CDR2 SVGAGI. This CDR3 has 12 amino acids. The V and J ends lost 10 bases and 0 bases, in that order; junction bases with no gene match: 3. The DNA for the CDR3 is TGTGCCACCGGGGACTACTCCTACGAGCAGTACTTC. Its protein product is CATGDYSYEQYF.

This clonotype was seen only a few times. This sequence joins TRBV9 and TRBJ2-7, with no clear D. This CDR3 has 14 residues. V gave up 0 bases and J gave up 2 bases, with 9 bases separating them. Germline CDR1 reads SGDLS; CDR2 reads YYNGEE. CDR3 loop: CASSVGAAAYEQYF. The CDR3 nucleotides are TGTGCCAGCAGCGTAGGAGCCGCAGCCTACGAGCAGTACTTC. The whole variable domain, filled in from reference TRBV9 and TRBJ2-7, reads DSGVTQTPKHLITATGQRVTLRCSPRSGDLSVYWYQQSLDQGLQFLIQYYNGEERAKGNILERFSAQQFPDLHSELNLSSLELGDSALYFCASSVGAAAYEQYFGPGTRLTVT.

For this clonotype: This could be a read error, since a much larger clone is one nucleotide away. This chain joins TRBV6-1 and TRBJ2-7; D is undetermined. V lost 6 bases and J lost 7, with 7 bases in between. The CDR3 spans 10 residues. Germline CDR1 MNHNS, CDR2 SASEGT. The CDR3 DNA sequence: TGTGCCAGCAGCCACAATGAGCAGTACTTC. It codes for CASSHNEQYF.

V is TRBV29-1 and J is TRBJ2-1; 7 nucleotides align to TRBD1. The V and J ends lost 4 bases and 5 bases, in that order; junction bases with no gene match: 5. The germline V gene encodes CDR1 SQVTM and CDR2 ANQGSEA. The CDR3 runs 13 residues. CDR3 nucleotide sequence: TGCAGCGTTGTAAGGGGGCACAACAATGAGCAGTTCTTC. Its protein is CSVVRGHNNEQFF.

This chain joins TRBV10-3 and TRBJ2-2; no firm D call. Germline CDR1 reads ENHRY; CDR2 reads SYGVKD. The CDR3 has 16 amino acids. Between the trimmed V and J ends, which lost 1 base and 5 bases, there was a span of 14 bases. As DNA, the CDR3 is TGTGCCATCAGTGAGTTCGGTCAGAGTAAAACCGGGGAGCTGTTTTTT. Residues: CAISEFGQSKTGELFF.

The chain carries TRBV3-1 and TRBJ1-2; the D gene is possibly TRBD1 (6 bases). From germline, CDR1 is LGHDT and CDR2 YNNKEL (reference sequence). V dropped 2 bases and J dropped 4 bases, with 11 bases sitting between them. The CDR3 loop spans 14 amino acids. CDR3 nucleotide sequence: TGTGCCAGCAGCCAAACAGGGAGTAGCTATGGCTACACCTTC. Its protein product is CASSQTGSSYGYTF.

This clonotype was picked up one time. The chain combines TRBV28 with TRBJ1-6; D perhaps matches TRBD1 (5 bases). Per the germline V gene, CDR1 is MDHEN and CDR2 is SYDVKM. V was shortened by 3 bases and J by 9 bases, with 12 bases between the two germline ends. The CDR3 is 14 amino acids. The CDR3 sequence: CASSFLDTGSPLHF. In DNA form, the CDR3 reads TGTGCCAGCAGTTTTTTGGACACGGGTTCACCCCTCCACTTT.

The table lists this clonotype with a count of one. A read error may produce the germline difference seen at one junction end. This chain connects TRBV18 to TRBJ2-1; D is possibly TRBD1 (5 bases). The CDR3 has 12 residues. Per the germline V gene, CDR1 is KGHSH and CDR2 is LQKENI. The CDR3 nucleotides are TGTGCCAGCGCACCTGACAGAAATGAGCAGTTCTTC. Protein sequence: CASAPDRNEQFF.

V is TRBV27 and J is TRBJ2-7, with a weak D call TRBD2 (5 bases). The J call is uncertain, as TRBJ2-5 better fits the DNA end. Germline CDR1 MNHEY, CDR2 SMNVEV (reference sequence). The CDR3 sequence is 17 residues long. The CDR3 region is CASSSSGVTRPGETQYF. The CDR3 DNA is TGTGCCAGCAGTTCGAGCGGCGTCACCCGCCCAGGAGAGACCCAGTACTTC.

This clonotype was recorded at least ten times. The CDR3 DNA sequence: TGTGCCAGCAGCTCAGGGACTAGCGGGTTCGGGAGAAAGACCCAGTACTTC. This codes for CASSSGTSGFGRKTQYF. V usage is TRBV7-9 and J usage is TRBJ2-5; 12 bases are a match to TRBD2. From germline, CDR1 is SEHNR and CDR2 FQNEAQ (reference sequence). This CDR3 spans 17 amino acids. V dropped 4 bases and J dropped 6; count of bases not matched to a gene: 12. The entire variable domain, with the rest obtained from reference TRBV7-9 and TRBJ2-5, is as follows: DTGVSQNPRHKITKRGQNVTFRCDPISEHNRLYWYRQTLGQGPEFLTYFQNEAQLEKSRLLSDRFSAERPKGSFSTLEIQRTEQGDSAMYLCASSSGTSGFGRKTQYFGPGTRLLVL.

The chain uses TRBV6-6 and TRBJ2-5, with TRBD1 identical over 9 bases. Germline-derived CDR1 and CDR2 are MNHNY and SVGAGI (reference sequence). V dropped 10 bases and J dropped 0; count of bases not matched to a gene: 6. This CDR3 has 14 amino acids. The CDR3 DNA is TGTGCCACGGTAGGACAGGGGTACCAAGAGACCCAGTACTTC. Its translation is CATVGQGYQETQYF.

This clonotype showed up just a few times. The chain recombines TRBV7-3 with TRBJ2-1, with D hard to call. CDR3 length equals 13 residues. The ends were cut back, 5 bases at V and 5 bases at J, with 10 bases in the middle. CDR1 and CDR2 from the germline V gene are SGHTA and FQGTGA. The DNA of the CDR3 is TGTGCCAGCAGCCCTGGTACCCACAATGAGCAGTTCTTC. Translated: CASSPGTHNEQFF.

The rearrangement uses TRBV2 and TRBJ2-5, with TRBD1 matching over 7 bases. Germline values: CDR1 SNHLY, CDR2 FYNNEI. CDR3 size: 14 residues. J lost 5 bases, V lost 6 bases, and 9 bases had no gene match. The CDR3 DNA follows: TGTGCCAGCAGACAGGGGCGGCTTGTGGAGACCCAGTACTTC. Protein sequence: CASRQGRLVETQYF. The whole variable domain, filled in from reference TRBV2 and TRBJ2-5, reads EPEVTQTPSHQVTQMGQEVILRCVPISNHLYFYWYRQILGQKVEFLVSFYNNEISEKSEIFDDQFSVERPDGSNFTLKIRSTKLEDSAMYFCASRQGRLVETQYFGPGTRLLVL.